These 9 T cell receptor beta chains were sequenced from one sample in a study of blood T cell repertoires in COVID-19 (dated by TCRdb to about 2020). Library creation used the immunoSEQ multiplex PCR assay. As stored in TCRdb, this immuneACCESS dataset retains in-frame rearrangements with V and J assigned. A fraction of the clones does not appear; measured against another copy, unresolved V genes explain less than half of the discrepancy, and the remainder lacks a known reason. Recorded for this sample are around 140,000 clones; around 89% of them occurred a single time. The ten largest clonotypes hold 18% of the sample. Sequences were obtained from peripheral blood. The receptors shown here come from a man in his fifties or sixties with active or convalescent COVID-19.

This clone has just one count. The chain's CDR3 is CASSPPGQSEKLFF. CDR3 DNA: TGCGCCAGCAGCCCGCCGGGACAGTCTGAAAAACTGTTTTTT. The chain is built from TRBV5-1 and TRBJ1-4; 7 bases align to TRBD1. Germline CDR1 reads SGHRS; CDR2 reads YFSETQ. V lost 4 bases, J lost 7 bases, and 7 bases stayed unmatched. This CDR3 has 14 residues.

The CDR3 loop reads CASRKWGDRGPQSGNTIYF. The CDR3 coding sequence is TGTGCCAGCAGAAAATGGGGGGACAGGGGGCCTCAGTCCGGAAACACCATATATTTT. The rearrangement joins TRBV5-6 to TRBJ1-3, with 12 bases fitting TRBD1. Germline V gene lookup returns CDR1 SGHDT and CDR2 YYEEEE. With 5 bases clipped from V and 4 bases from J, the junction kept 16 bases outside the gene matches. The CDR3 contains 19 residues.

The chain has TRBV19 and TRBJ1-1; D is unclear. The CDR3 sequence is 16 residues long. The germline V gene has CDR1 LNHDA and CDR2 SQIVND (reference sequence). Trimming left V 9 bases short and J 1 base short, with 21 bases between. CDR3 sequence (DNA): TGTGCCAGCAAGCCACCCTACCCAACTGCGAACACTGAAGCTTTCTTT. This encodes CASKPPYPTANTEAFF.

The chain recombines TRBV20-1 with TRBJ1-2; TRBD1 is a possible D gene (5 bases). CDR3 length: 10 amino acids. Germline-derived CDR1 and CDR2 are DFQATT and SNEGSKA (reference sequence). CDR3 sequence (DNA): TGCAGAGGGGACTTCTATGGCTACACCTTC. Its protein is CRGDFYGYTF.

The chain employs TRBV7-9 and TRBJ1-4; possibly TRBD1 for D (6 bases). Trimming left V 11 bases short and J 8 bases short, with 15 bases between. CDR1 is SEHNR, CDR2 FQNEAQ, per germline (reference sequence). CDR3 length: 12 amino acids. The CDR3 spells CASQPGQEKLFF. CDR3 coding DNA: TGTGCCTCCCAGCCAGGACAGGAAAAACTGTTTTTT.

The chain carries TRBV20-1 and TRBJ2-3; D may be TRBD2 (6 bases). With 3 bases removed from V and 0 bases from J, the gap between germline ends came to 19 bases. The CDR3 covers 17 residues. Germline V CDR1 and CDR2: DFQATT, SNEGSKA (reference sequence). CDR3 in amino acids: CSASTSQEGVSTDTQYF. CDR3 sequence (DNA): TGCAGTGCTAGTACATCCCAGGAGGGAGTCAGCACAGATACGCAGTATTTT.

The chain is built from TRBV25-1 and TRBJ2-5; D is possibly TRBD2 (5 bases). CDR1 and CDR2 (germline): MGHDK, SYGVNS. Trimming left V 7 bases short and J 2 bases short, with 14 bases between. The CDR3 covers 14 residues. The CDR3 coding sequence is TGTGCCAGCAAATCACCCACGGGACAAGAGACCCAGTACTTC. Its protein product is CASKSPTGQETQYF.

The chain is built from TRBV3-1 (or the pseudogene TRBV3-2) and TRBJ2-5; no clear D gene. Germline lookup yields CDR1 LGHDT and CDR2 YNNKEL (reference sequence). The V and J ends lost 6 bases and 2 bases respectively, with 10 bases between them. This CDR3 region has 13 residues. The CDR3 here is CASRPGTQETQYF. The DNA for the CDR3 is TGTGCCAGCAGACCAGGAACACAAGAGACCCAGTACTTC.

This clone was recorded only once. This chain connects TRBV21-1 to TRBJ1-1. TRBV21-1 represents a pseudogene. The CDR3 is 12 residues long. The CDR3 nucleotides read TGTGCCAGCAGCCCTCCGGTGATGAAAGCTTTCTTT. Its translation is CASSPPVMKAFF.